These 10 T cell receptor beta chains were all obtained from the same sample, sequenced in a study of regulatory T cells in long-lasting Graves disease. As for time point: persistent/refractory GD, antithyroid drugs over 5 years with positive TRAb. Generation of the TCR library employed RNA extracted from PBMCs. Arm-PCR of CDR3 regions and iRepertoire HTBI primers were used to build TCR beta libraries. A single record per CDR3 protein comes from TCRdb applying MiXCR to the multiplex PCR reads. The sample comprises about 460,000 distinct CDR3 sequences, roughly 23% of which are singletons, and around 14% rests with the top ten. The sequenced sample was peripheral blood mononuclear cells (PBMCs), obtained when the disease was refractory, from a patient treated with antithyroid drugs. Source of these receptors: a female donor with Graves disease.

This clonotype was counted many times. This rearrangement joins TRBV19 to TRBJ2-5; no firm D call. From germline, CDR1 is LNHDA and CDR2 SQIVND (reference sequence). The germline V and J ends were trimmed by 1 base and 5 bases, with 5 bases remaining between them. This CDR3 has 12 amino acids. The CDR3 loop reads CASSIGGETQYF. The CDR3 DNA sequence: TGTGCCAGTAGTATAGGTGGGGAGACCCAGTACTTC.

The table lists this clonotype with many counts. The genes are TRBV11-1 and TRBJ2-1; 9 nucleotides agree with TRBD2. Trimming took 1 base from V and 7 from J; bases not matched to a gene: 11. The length of the CDR3 is 17 residues. Germline values: CDR1 SGHAT, CDR2 FQDESV (reference sequence). The CDR3 region has the DNA TGTGCCAGCAGCTTAGGTCGGGGCGGGAGGGCCCGAAATGAGCAGTTCTTC. This gives the protein CASSLGRGGRARNEQFF.

V and J are TRBV3-1 and TRBJ1-1, with D unresolved. V lost 4 bases and J lost 0, with 12 bases in between. The CDR3 has 15 amino acids. The V gene's germline CDR1 is LGHDT and CDR2 YNNKEL (reference sequence). The CDR3 region has the DNA TGTGCCAGCAGCCCCCGGGAGGACTTGAACACTGAAGCTTTCTTT. It encodes CASSPREDLNTEAFF. The variable domain in full, completed from reference TRBV3-1 and TRBJ1-1, reads DTAVSQTPKYLVTQMGNDKSIKCEQNLGHDTMYWYKQDSKKFLKIMFSYNNKELIINETVPNRFSPKSPDKAHLNLHINSLELGDSAVYFCASSPREDLNTEAFFGQGTRLTVV.

The chain links TRBV20-1 to TRBJ1-1; TRBD1 is a possible D gene (6 bases). Germline V gives CDR1 DFQATT, CDR2 SNEGSKA (reference sequence). V was pared by 1 base and J by 1 base, with 16 bases between. The CDR3 consists of 16 residues. The CDR3 sequence is CSARGSNRAPNTEAFF. The CDR3 DNA sequence: TGCAGTGCTAGAGGCTCCAACAGGGCACCGAACACTGAAGCTTTCTTT.

The V call is TRBV9, the J call TRBJ2-2, with D possibly TRBD2 on 5 matching bases. The V and J ends lost 4 bases and 4 bases respectively, with 11 bases between them. Germline V gene sequence: CDR1 SGDLS, CDR2 YYNGEE. CDR3 length equals 14 residues. CDR3 loop: CASSTIGSTGELFF. CDR3 coding DNA: TGTGCCAGCAGCACCATAGGGAGCACCGGGGAGCTGTTTTTT.

The V gene is TRBV5-1, the J gene TRBJ1-4, with D possibly being TRBD1 (5 bases). Germline lookup yields CDR1 SGHRS and CDR2 YFSETQ. Trimming cost V 1 base and J 12 bases, with 28 bases left between them. The CDR3 is 18 amino acids. The CDR3 DNA is TGCGCCAGCAGCTTGCCGCTAGACGGACACGCAGAAGGCGGGCAACTGTTTTTT. This sequence encodes CASSLPLDGHAEGGQLFF.

This clonotype was picked up many times. The V and J genes are TRBV11-2 and TRBJ2-7, with 7 bases lining up with TRBD2. This CDR3 region has 16 residues. Trimming removed 5 bases from V and 2 bases from J; junction bases left unmatched: 12. Germline CDR1 reads SGHAT; CDR2 reads FQNNGV. CDR3 nucleotides: TGTGCCAGCAGCCCCGTTGCGCGGGAGACCCCCTACGAGCAGTACTTC. As protein: CASSPVARETPYEQYF.

With regard to this clonotype: Given a much more abundant clone one base away, this may be a read error. The chain carries TRBV11-3 and TRBJ2-7; D is ambiguous. Germline CDR1 SGHNT, CDR2 YENEEA. Trimming took off 2 bases at V and 0 bases at J, with 5 bases between the two ends. The CDR3 covers 13 residues. CDR3 in amino acids: CASSLRHSYEQYF. The CDR3 region has the DNA TGTGCCAGCAGCTTAAGACACTCCTACGAGCAGTACTTC.

This clonotype showed up many times. This chain joins TRBV5-1 and TRBJ2-7; 8 nucleotides agree with TRBD2. The CDR3 loop spans 16 amino acids. In germline, CDR1 is SGHRS, CDR2 YFSETQ. The ends lost 0 bases at V and 1 base at J; junction bases unmatched: 6. This chain's CDR3 is CASSLGAGGLSYEQYF. CDR3 coding DNA: TGCGCCAGCAGCTTGGGGGCGGGGGGCCTTTCCTACGAGCAGTACTTC.

This clonotype was observed many times. This chain links TRBV27 with TRBJ1-5, with D perhaps matching TRBD1 (6 bases). Trimming took off 5 bases at V and 5 bases at J, with 13 bases between the two ends. Per germline, CDR1 MNHEY and CDR2 SMNVEV (reference sequence). CDR3 length: 14 amino acids. Here the CDR3 DNA reads TGTGCCAGCAGTCGGCTAAGGACAGATCAGCCCCAGCATTTT. Encoded protein: CASSRLRTDQPQHF.